These 4 T cell receptor beta chains were sequenced from one sample in a study of identifying expanded T cells in peripheral blood. Sequenced by immunoSEQ multiplex PCR; TCRdb stores in-frame clones only, minus some. The data contain 110,000 or so clones, 88% of them singletons. Specimen: blood. The source is a person aged 18 to 75 in good health.

V gene TRBV5-1 combines with J gene TRBJ2-7; 11 bases match TRBD1. The trim removed 1 base at V and 5 bases at J, leaving 5 bases unmatched. This CDR3 spans 15 amino acids. CDR1 and CDR2 (germline): SGHRS, YFSETQ. The CDR3 DNA is TGCGCCAGCAGCTTGTTAGGGACAGGGGGACACGAGCAGTACTTC. Translating gives CASSLLGTGGHEQYF.

This clone has only one observation. The chain carries TRBV30 and TRBJ1-2; weak D call: TRBD1 (5 bases). CDR3 size: 14 residues. The germline V gene has CDR1 GTSNPN and CDR2 SVGIG (reference sequence). V was clipped by 0 bases and J by 6 bases, with 14 bases between them. The CDR3, as DNA: TGTGCCTGGAGTGTACCTCGGGGGTGGGATGGCTACACCTTC. It yields the protein CAWSVPRGWDGYTF.

V is TRBV6-1 and J is TRBJ1-1; D is perhaps TRBD1 (5 bases). Trimming cost V 4 bases and J 1 base, with 10 bases left between them. The germline V gene has CDR1 MNHNS and CDR2 SASEGT. The CDR3 runs 14 residues. Written as DNA, the CDR3 is TGTGCCAGCAGTGTGGAGGGGCCGAACACTGAAGCTTTCTTT. Its translation: CASSVEGPNTEAFF.

The rearrangement joins TRBV7-2 to TRBJ1-1; possible D gene TRBD1, 5 bases. The CDR3 has 14 residues. The germline V gene has CDR1 SGHTA and CDR2 FQGNSA. With 3 bases removed from V and 0 bases from J, the gap between germline ends came to 8 bases. The CDR3 DNA is TGTGCCAGCAGCTTGGACACCATGAACACTGAAGCTTTCTTT. This gives the protein CASSLDTMNTEAFF.